One TCR beta chain is described in this entry. The antigen is undetermined. Here immunoSEQ multiplex PCR was the method, and the copy in TCRdb shows in-frame clones only, minus some. The sample comprises about 2.3 million clones, 85% to 95% of which are singletons, and under 0.45% rests with the top ten. These data belong to a study of shared clonotypes between healthy human individuals. Study-level findings and limits: Shared across a few donors were roughly 4.8% of the naive CD4 clonotypes.

This sequence was found in a man in his late teens or twenties in good health. Some clones in this sample may be carry-over from other donors' samples. Material: naive CD4+ T cells from PBMCs. The subset denotes: CD45RA+ positively selected.

CDR3 protein: CASSLLSGDQTEAFF. The CDR3 DNA sequence: TGTGCCAGCAGCTTGTTATCAGGGGATCAGACGGAAGCTTTCTTT. The rearrangement uses TRBV5-6 and TRBJ1-1; tentative D call: TRBD1 (6 bases). In germline, CDR1 is SGHDT, CDR2 YYEEEE. CDR3 length: 15 residues. Deletions cut 1 base from V and 8 bases from J, with 18 bases between. The whole variable domain, filled in from reference TRBV5-6 and TRBJ1-1, reads DAGVTQSPTHLIKTRGQQVTLRCSPKSGHDTVSWYQQALGQGPQFIFQYYEEEERQRGNFPDRFSGHQFPNYSSELNVNALLLGDSALYLCASSLLSGDQTEAFFGQGTRLTVV.